This T cell receptor beta chain comes out of a study of cytomegalovirus exposure and HLA in healthy donors. CDR1 and CDR2 (germline): SGHDT, YYEEEE. V was pared by 2 bases and J by 2 bases, with 11 bases between. The length of the CDR3 is 15 residues. General study results and limits: In an earlier analysis, most TCR beta V segments were productive about 87% or about 30% of the time. Reportedly, HLA-A and HLA-B alleles of most subjects were accurately predicted from TCR beta.

A note on this clone: The antigen is undetermined.

It was with 60 Vbeta and 13 Jbeta primers that the PCR ran. Original analysis: In a later analysis, some 80 million unique TCR beta chains included roughly 11 million shared by two or more donors. Clones were sequenced by immunoSEQ multiplex PCR, and TCRdb holds only the in-frame ones, with some missing. V, J and clone size derive from that table, while D and trimming were established from the DNA sequence. The table includes roughly 67,000 clones, roughly 78% detected once. The source of this sequence is a man in his forties in good health and CMV-seronegative. The sequencing input was PBMCs. The V gene is TRBV5-6, the J gene TRBJ1-5; D possibly corresponds to TRBD1 (6 bases). The CDR3 DNA follows: TGTGCCAGCAGCTTACAGGGCCAGGGCAATCAGCCCCAGCATTTT. Protein sequence: CASSLQGQGNQPQHF.